This is a list of T cell receptor beta chains from one sample in a study of CD8+ T cells in alopecia areata. Profiled with immunoSEQ multiplex PCR; TCRdb holds only in-frame clones, not every one. Of 150,000 or so clones in the sample, 55% are singletons; the top ten hold about 4.4%. The sequenced sample was CD4+ T cells sorted from blood. The receptors come from a human donor in good health. CDR3s include the opening cysteine and the closing phenylalanine or tryptophan. Each record gives: V gene, J gene, D gene, clone size, CDR3 DNA, CDR3 protein. The D gene is left open where the match is weak. Clone sizes are given selectively: once, few, many, or a class where the clone is expanded.

>TRBV30|TRBJ2-7|NA|few
TGTGCCTGGGGCTCCTACGAGCAGTACTTC
CAWGSYEQYF
>TRBV29-1|TRBJ1-2|TRBD1|NA
TGCAGCGACGGGACAGGGAGTGGCTACACCTTC
CSDGTGSGYTF
>TRBV11-2|TRBJ2-5|NA|NA
TGTGCCAGCAGCCGGGGGGCATCCCAAGAGACCCAGTACTTC
CASSRGASQETQYF
>TRBV29-1|TRBJ2-5|NA|NA
TGCAGCGTTGACCAGGGACGGGCGACCCAGTACTTC
CSVDQGRATQYF
>TRBV30|TRBJ1-5|NA|NA
TGTGCCTGGAGTGTAGGGGACACTTTTCCTCAGCCCCAGCATTTT
CAWSVGDTFPQPQHF
>TRBV6-1|TRBJ2-7|NA|NA
TGTGCCAGCAGCGCTTGGAGGGGGGACGAGCAGTACTTC
CASSAWRGDEQYF
>TRBV29-1|TRBJ2-5|TRBD1|NA
TGCAGCGCCAGGACAGGAAGGAGGACCCAGTACTTC
CSARTGRRTQYF
>TRBV5-6|TRBJ1-1|TRBD1|few
TGTGCCAGCGAGTTGACAGGGGACACTGAAGCTTTCTTT
CASELTGDTEAFF
>TRBV19|TRBJ1-5|NA|NA
TGTGCCAGTAGGATTATTACAGGGACCAATCAGCCCCAGCATTTT
CASRIITGTNQPQHF
>TRBV2|TRBJ2-3|NA|NA
TGTGCCAGCAGGGACAGAATAGGTACGCAGTATTTT
CASRDRIGTQYF
>TRBV6-5|TRBJ2-2|TRBD1|NA
TGTGCCAGCAGGCAGGGGGCGGTGGACACCGGGGAGCTGTTTTTT
CASRQGAVDTGELFF
>TRBV29-1|TRBJ2-7|NA|few
TGCAGCGTTGGGCAGGGGAGGGAGGAGCAGTACTTC
CSVGQGREEQYF
>TRBV25-1|TRBJ2-7|NA|NA
TGTGCCAGCAGTGAAATGAGTAGTCCCCGATACGAGCAGTACTTC
CASSEMSSPRYEQYF
>TRBV20-1|TRBJ1-1|NA|few
TGCAGTGCTAAGAGGGACACTGAAGCTTTCTTT
CSAKRDTEAFF
>TRBV7-9|TRBJ2-1|TRBD2|few
TGTGCCAGCAGCTTACAAGGGGTGGGACTACCAATTGTCAATGAGCAGTTCTTC
CASSLQGVGLPIVNEQFF
>TRBV5-1|TRBJ2-1|TRBD2|NA
TGCGCCAGCAGCTGGGGCGGGAGTGTGAATGAGCAGTTCTTC
CASSWGGSVNEQFF
>TRBV6-5|TRBJ1-2|NA|NA
TGTGCCAGCAGTCCGGACCGGGTCGGGGGCTACACCTTC
CASSPDRVGGYTF
>TRBV13|TRBJ2-3|TRBD2|NA
TGTGCCAGCACCCCACCTAGCGGTCCCACAGATACGCAGTATTTT
CASTPPSGPTDTQYF
>TRBV5-1|TRBJ2-5|NA|NA
TGCGCCAGCAGCTTGAGGGGGGAGACCCAGTACTTC
CASSLRGETQYF
>TRBV11-2|TRBJ1-1|NA|once
TGTGCCAGCAGCTTAGACCACAGAGCAAGAGAAGCTTTCTTT
CASSLDHRAREAFF
>TRBV30|TRBJ2-5|TRBD2|NA
TGTGCCTGGAGTGTAGCGCTAGCGGGAGGGGCCCAGTACTTC
CAWSVALAGGAQYF
>TRBV5-1|TRBJ1-1|TRBD1|NA
TGCGCCAGCAGTACAGGGGGCGATACTGAAGCTTTCTTT
CASSTGGDTEAFF
>TRBV5-1|TRBJ2-1|NA|NA
TGCGCCAGCAGCGGGGGACGGTACAATGAGCAGTTCTTC
CASSGGRYNEQFF
>TRBV19|TRBJ1-2|TRBD1|NA
TGTGCCAGTACCCCGACAGGGAGAGATGGCTACACCTTC
CASTPTGRDGYTF
>TRBV7-8|TRBJ2-3|NA|NA
TGTGCCAGCAGCTTTGAGGGAGCTCCCGGAGATACGCAGTATTTT
CASSFEGAPGDTQYF
>TRBV19|TRBJ1-5|NA|NA
TGTGCCAGTACCACACTGGACGGACCAAATCAGCCCCAGCATTTT
CASTTLDGPNQPQHF
>TRBV5-1|TRBJ1-5|NA|few
TGCGCCAGCAGCCCCGGGGCACAGTTTGGGCAGCCCCAGCATTTT
CASSPGAQFGQPQHF
>TRBV15|TRBJ2-3|NA|NA
TGTGCCACCAGCAGAGACCCAATGAGCACAGATACGCAGTATTTT
CATSRDPMSTDTQYF
>TRBV14|TRBJ1-1|NA|NA
TGTGCCAGCAGCGCGACAGTGAACACTGAAGCTTTCTTT
CASSATVNTEAFF